Sequencing of this T cell receptor (beta chain) was carried out in a study of Tregs in tolerant kidney transplant recipients. Some clones are missing from TCRdb's copy, which holds only in-frame ones; the method was immunoSEQ multiplex PCR. The sample holds some 16,000 clones; roughly 92% are singletons and the top ten take approximately 12%. Unstimulated regulatory T cells (CD4+CD25+CD127-), CD4+CD25- non-regulatory cells, CD4 and CD8 cells were FACS-sorted from thawed PBMCs. Study-wide points: Activated donor B cell expansion appeared to reveal the most relevant donor-specific TCRbeta repertoire. No direct test of biological reproducibility was done here. Validation in larger populations is needed because few patients were studied.

This CDR3 contains 16 residues. CDR1 is SGDLS and CDR2 is YYNGEE in the germline V gene. The ends lost 4 bases at V and 0 bases at J; junction bases unmatched: 10. In its sample, this clone was seen once. Its antigen remains unidentified. This receptor was obtained from a human donor in good health. The chain recombines TRBV9 with TRBJ2-7, with 7 bases that match TRBD1. The specimen was CD8+ T cells from blood. The CDR3 sequence: CASSPTPDRPSYEQYF. For the CDR3, the DNA is TGTGCCAGCAGCCCAACCCCGGACAGGCCCTCCTACGAGCAGTACTTC.